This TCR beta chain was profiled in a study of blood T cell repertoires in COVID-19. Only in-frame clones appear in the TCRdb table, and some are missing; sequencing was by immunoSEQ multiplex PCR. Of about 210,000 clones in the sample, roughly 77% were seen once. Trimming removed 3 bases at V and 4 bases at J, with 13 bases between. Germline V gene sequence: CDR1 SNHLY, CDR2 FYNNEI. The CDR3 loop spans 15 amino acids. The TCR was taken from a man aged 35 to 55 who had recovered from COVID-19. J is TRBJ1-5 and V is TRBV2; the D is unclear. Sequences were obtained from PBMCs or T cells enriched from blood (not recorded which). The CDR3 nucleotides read TGTGCCAGCAGTGAGATTCGAACCGGGAATCAGCCCCAGCATTTT. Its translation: CASSEIRTGNQPQHF.